The text below deals with one T cell receptor (beta chain). Its antigen is undetermined. Data came from immunoSEQ multiplex PCR; TCRdb stores just in-frame clones and leaves some out. Here the sample spans 140,000 to 150,000 clones, 80% to 95% being singletons. The V gene lost 2 bases and the J gene lost 2 bases, with 13 bases spanning the gap. The length of the CDR3 is 15 residues. Germline V lookup: CDR1 SEHNR, CDR2 FQNEAQ (reference sequence). The source of the sample is a study of T cell responses to AZD1222 COVID-19 vaccine. General study results and limits: Baseline seropositivity characterized only a handful of AZD1222 recipients. Spike-wide vaccine-associated CD4 TCRs dominated at 160-218 and 743-854. Most donors were white British and more were female, and clonal diversity was possibly underestimated. Variant regions that are unmutated are reportedly the target of nearly half of spike-specific TCRs.

Sequenced material: peripheral blood, taken on day 0 of AZD1222 vaccination. The TCR originated in an adult in good health. The genes are TRBV7-9 and TRBJ2-7, with D perhaps TRBD1 (6 bases). This chain's CDR3 is CASSLSSGAPYEQYF. The DNA of the CDR3 is TGTGCCAGCAGCTTATCGTCAGGGGCTCCCTACGAGCAGTACTTC.